The sequence of this T cell receptor beta chain was determined in a study of blood T cells in healthy people across ages. Germline V gene lookup returns CDR1 MGHRA and CDR2 YSYEKL. V lost 4 bases, J lost 3 bases, and 15 bases lay in between. This CDR3 spans 15 amino acids. The second PCR ran roughly 6 to 11 cycles with a sample-barcoded 5' primer and J-beta primers. One entry per CDR3 protein results from TCRdb running MiXCR on the 5' RACE reads. The sample consists of 550,000 to 700,000 distinct CDR3 sequences, 27% of them appearing once. The V gene is TRBV4-1, the J gene TRBJ1-2; tentatively, D is TRBD1 (5 bases). This TCR was sampled from a woman in her 70s in good health. Source material: blood. The CDR3 DNA reads as TGCGCCAGCAGCCGTGGTGACGGGGGATACTATGGCTACACCTTC. It specifies CASSRGDGGYYGYTF.